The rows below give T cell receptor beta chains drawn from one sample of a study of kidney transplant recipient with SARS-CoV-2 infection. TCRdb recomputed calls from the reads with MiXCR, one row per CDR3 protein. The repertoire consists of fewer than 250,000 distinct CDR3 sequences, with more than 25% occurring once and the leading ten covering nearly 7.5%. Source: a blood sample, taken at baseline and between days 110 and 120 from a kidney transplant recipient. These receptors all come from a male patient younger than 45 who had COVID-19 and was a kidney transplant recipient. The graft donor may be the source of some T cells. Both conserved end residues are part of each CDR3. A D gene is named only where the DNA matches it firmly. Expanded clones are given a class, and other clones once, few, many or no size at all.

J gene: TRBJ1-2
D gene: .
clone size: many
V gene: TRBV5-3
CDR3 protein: CARVRAVVRKTYGYTF
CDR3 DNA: TGTGCCAGAGTCAGGGCAGTGGTGAGAAAGACCTATGGCTACACCTTC

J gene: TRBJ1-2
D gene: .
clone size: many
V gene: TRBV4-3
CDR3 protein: CASSCTSGRRKTYGYTF
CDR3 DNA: TGCGCCAGCAGCTGCACATCAGGACGTCGAAAGACCTATGGCTACACCTTC

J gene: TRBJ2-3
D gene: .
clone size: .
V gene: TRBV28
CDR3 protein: CASSPGSGGRGGADTQYF
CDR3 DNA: TGTGCCAGCAGTCCAGGTTCGGGGGGGAGAGGGGGCGCAGATACGCAGTATTTT

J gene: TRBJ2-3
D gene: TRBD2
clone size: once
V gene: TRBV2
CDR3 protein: CASSGRTSRNTQYF
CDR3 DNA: TGTGCCAGCAGTGGGAGGACTAGCAGAAATACGCAGTATTTT

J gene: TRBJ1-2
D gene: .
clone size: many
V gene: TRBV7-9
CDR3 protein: CASSALLYHGKTYGYTF
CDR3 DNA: TGTGCCAGCAGCGCTCTTCTATACCATGGAAAGACCTATGGCTACACCTTC

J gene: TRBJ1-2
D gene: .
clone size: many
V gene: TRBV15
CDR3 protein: CATSGVKRCGKTYGYTF
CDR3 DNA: TGTGCCACCAGCGGAGTAAAAAGGTGTGGAAAGACCTATGGCTACACCTTC

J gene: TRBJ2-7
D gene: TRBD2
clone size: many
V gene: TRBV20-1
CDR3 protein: CSARGGGSGSSYEQYF
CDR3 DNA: TGCAGTGCTAGGGGAGGGGGGAGCGGGAGCTCCTACGAGCAGTACTTC

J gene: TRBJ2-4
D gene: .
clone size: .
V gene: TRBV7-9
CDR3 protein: CASSLGTNERFF
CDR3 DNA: TGTGCCAGCAGCTTAGGTACCAATGAGCGGTTCTTC

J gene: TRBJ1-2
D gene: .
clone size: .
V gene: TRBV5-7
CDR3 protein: CASPTDLAWKTYGYTF
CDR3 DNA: TGTGCCAGCCCGACCGATCTTGCGTGGAAGACCTATGGCTACACCTTC

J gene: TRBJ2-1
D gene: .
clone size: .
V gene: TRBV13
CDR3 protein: CASSLDPASSYDEQFF
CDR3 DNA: TGTGCCAGCAGCTTAGACCCCGCAAGCTCCTACGATGAGCAGTTCTTC

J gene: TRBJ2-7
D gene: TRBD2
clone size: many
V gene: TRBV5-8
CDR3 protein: CASSFLREGPEQYF
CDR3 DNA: TGTGCCAGCAGCTTTTTGCGGGAGGGCCCGGAGCAGTACTTC

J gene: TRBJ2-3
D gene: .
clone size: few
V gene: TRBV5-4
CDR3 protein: CASSLSGVPDTQYF
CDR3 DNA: TGTGCCAGCAGCTTGTCGGGGGTCCCAGATACGCAGTATTTT

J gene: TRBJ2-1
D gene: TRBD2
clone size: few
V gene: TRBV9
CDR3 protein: CASSQGGTNYNEQFF
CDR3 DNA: TGTGCCAGCAGCCAGGGAGGGACCAATTACAATGAGCAGTTCTTC

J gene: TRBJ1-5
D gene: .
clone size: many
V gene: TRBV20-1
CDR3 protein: CSASGGGNQPQHF
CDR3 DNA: TGCAGTGCTAGTGGAGGGGGCAATCAGCCCCAGCATTTT

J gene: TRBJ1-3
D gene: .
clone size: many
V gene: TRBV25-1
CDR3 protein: CASSESRGFGNTIYF
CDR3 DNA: TGTGCCAGCAGTGAATCCCGGGGATTCGGAAACACCATATATTTT

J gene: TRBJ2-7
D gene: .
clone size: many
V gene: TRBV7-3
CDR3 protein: CASSLYPGARTYEQYF
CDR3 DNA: TGTGCCAGCAGCTTATACCCGGGGGCGAGAACCTACGAGCAGTACTTC

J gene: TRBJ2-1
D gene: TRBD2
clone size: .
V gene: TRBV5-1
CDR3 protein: CASSPASGAYNEQFF
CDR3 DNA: TGCGCCAGCAGCCCCGCTAGCGGGGCCTACAATGAGCAGTTCTTC

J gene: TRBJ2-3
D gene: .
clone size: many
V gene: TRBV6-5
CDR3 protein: CASSEPSWADTQYF
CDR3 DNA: TGTGCCAGCAGTGAACCTTCCTGGGCAGATACGCAGTATTTT

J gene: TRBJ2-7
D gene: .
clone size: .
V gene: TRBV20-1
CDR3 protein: CSARDGIEGYYEQYF
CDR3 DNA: TGCAGTGCTCGAGACGGCATCGAGGGGTACTACGAGCAGTACTTC

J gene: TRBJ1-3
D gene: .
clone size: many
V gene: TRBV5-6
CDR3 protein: CASLPTRGSGNTIYF
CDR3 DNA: TGTGCCAGCCTCCCGACCCGGGGATCTGGAAACACCATATATTTT

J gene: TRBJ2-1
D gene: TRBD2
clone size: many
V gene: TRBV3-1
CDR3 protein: CASSRTLAGAGDEQFF
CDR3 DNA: TGTGCCAGCAGCCGGACCCTAGCGGGAGCAGGTGATGAGCAGTTCTTC

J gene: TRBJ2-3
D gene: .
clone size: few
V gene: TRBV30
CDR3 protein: CAWSVDGTQWDTQYF
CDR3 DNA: TGTGCCTGGAGTGTTGATGGCACGCAGTGGGATACGCAGTATTTT

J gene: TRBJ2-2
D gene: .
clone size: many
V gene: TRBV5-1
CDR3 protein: CASSPDPGELFF
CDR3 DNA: TGCGCCAGCAGCCCTGACCCCGGGGAGCTGTTTTTT

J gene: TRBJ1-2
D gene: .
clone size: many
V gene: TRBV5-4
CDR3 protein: CASLDIVPGKTYGYTF
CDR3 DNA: TGTGCCAGCCTAGATATCGTACCAGGAAAGACCTATGGCTACACCTTC

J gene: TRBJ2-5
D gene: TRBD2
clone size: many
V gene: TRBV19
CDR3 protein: CASSISGRDQETQYF
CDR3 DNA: TGTGCCAGTAGTATTAGCGGGAGGGACCAAGAGACCCAGTACTTC

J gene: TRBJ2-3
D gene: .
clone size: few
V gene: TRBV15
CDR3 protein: CATSRDGGAGTDTQYF
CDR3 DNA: TGTGCCACCAGCAGAGATGGAGGGGCGGGCACAGATACGCAGTATTTT

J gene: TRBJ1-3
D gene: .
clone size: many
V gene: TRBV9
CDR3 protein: CASSPETASGNTIYF
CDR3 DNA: TGTGCCAGCAGCCCTGAGACAGCCTCTGGAAACACCATATATTTT

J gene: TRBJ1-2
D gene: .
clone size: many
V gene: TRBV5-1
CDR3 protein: CASSLHRDISHGYTF
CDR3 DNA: TGCGCCAGCAGCTTACACCGGGACATTTCCCATGGCTACACCTTC

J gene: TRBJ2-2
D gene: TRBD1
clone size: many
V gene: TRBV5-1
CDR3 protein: CASSPGQGALGGELFF
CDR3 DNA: TGCGCCAGCAGCCCGGGACAGGGGGCATTGGGCGGGGAGCTGTTTTTT

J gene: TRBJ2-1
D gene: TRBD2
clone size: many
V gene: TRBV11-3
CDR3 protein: CASSPGTSGKNEQFF
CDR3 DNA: TGTGCCAGCAGCCCGGGGACTAGCGGGAAGAATGAGCAGTTCTTC

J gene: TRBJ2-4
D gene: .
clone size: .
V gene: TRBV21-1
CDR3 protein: CASSIRVTKNIQYF
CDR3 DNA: TGTGCCAGCTCTATCAGGGTGACCAAAAACATTCAGTACTTC

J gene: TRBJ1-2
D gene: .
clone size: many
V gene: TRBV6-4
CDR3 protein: CASSGVLSHGKTYGYTF
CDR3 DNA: TGTGCCAGCAGTGGCGTACTCTCACACGGAAAGACCTATGGCTACACCTTC

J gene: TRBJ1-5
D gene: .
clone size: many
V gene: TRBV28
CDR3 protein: CASSHGSNQPQHF
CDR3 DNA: TGTGCCAGCAGTCACGGAAGCAATCAGCCCCAGCATTTT

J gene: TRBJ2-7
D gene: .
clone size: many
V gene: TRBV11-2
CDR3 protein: CASSSLVQPYEQYF
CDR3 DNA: TGTGCCAGCAGCTCCTTGGTCCAGCCCTACGAGCAGTACTTC

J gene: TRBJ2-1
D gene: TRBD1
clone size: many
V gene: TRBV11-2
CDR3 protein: CASSPTGPTDNEQFF
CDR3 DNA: TGTGCCAGCAGCCCGACAGGGCCTACCGACAATGAGCAGTTCTTC

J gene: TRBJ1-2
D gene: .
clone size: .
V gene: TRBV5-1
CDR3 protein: CASAASSVRKTYGYTF
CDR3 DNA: TGCGCCAGCGCGGCGTCATCGGTTCGAAAGACCTATGGCTACACCTTC

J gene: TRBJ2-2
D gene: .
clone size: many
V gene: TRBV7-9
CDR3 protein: CASSLASGELFF
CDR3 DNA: TGTGCCAGCAGCTTGGCTAGCGGGGAGCTGTTTTTT

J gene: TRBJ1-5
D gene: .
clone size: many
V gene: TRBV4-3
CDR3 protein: CASSPAFLSRPQHF
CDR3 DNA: TGCGCCAGCAGCCCCGCTTTCTTGTCACGGCCCCAGCATTTT

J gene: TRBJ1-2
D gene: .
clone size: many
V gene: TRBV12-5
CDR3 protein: CASGIAYLQGKTYGYTF
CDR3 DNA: TGTGCTAGTGGTATCGCGTATTTGCAGGGAAAGACCTATGGCTACACCTTC

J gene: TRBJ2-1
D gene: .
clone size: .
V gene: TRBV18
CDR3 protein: CASSQGNEQFF
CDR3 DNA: TGTGCCAGCTCACAAGGCAATGAGCAGTTCTTC

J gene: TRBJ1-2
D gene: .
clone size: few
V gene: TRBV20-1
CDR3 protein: CSARSEIYGYTF
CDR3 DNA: TGCAGTGCTAGATCGGAAATCTATGGCTACACCTTC

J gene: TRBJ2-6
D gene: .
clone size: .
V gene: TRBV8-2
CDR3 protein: CGMGRRITQSRANVLTF
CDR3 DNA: TGTGGCATGGGTAGGAGGATAACACAAAGTCGGGCCAACGTCCTGACTTTC

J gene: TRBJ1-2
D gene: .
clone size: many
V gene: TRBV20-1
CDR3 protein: CSAYPRDHGYTF
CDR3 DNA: TGCAGTGCTTACCCACGGGACCATGGCTACACCTTC

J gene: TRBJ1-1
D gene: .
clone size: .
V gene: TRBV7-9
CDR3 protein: CATYHRSEAFF
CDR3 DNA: TGTGCCACTTACCATAGATCTGAAGCTTTCTTT

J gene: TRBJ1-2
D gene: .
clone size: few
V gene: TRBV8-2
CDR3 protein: CGSFYCDSRKTYGYTF
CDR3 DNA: TGTGGCAGTTTCTACTGTGATAGCCGAAAGACCTATGGCTACACCTTC

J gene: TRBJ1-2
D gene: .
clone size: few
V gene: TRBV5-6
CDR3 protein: CASCYPNSRKTYGYTF
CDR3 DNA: TGTGCCAGCTGCTACCCCAATAGTCGAAAGACCTATGGCTACACCTTC

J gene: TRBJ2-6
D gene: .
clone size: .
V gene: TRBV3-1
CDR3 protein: CASSQGLSGYGANVLTF
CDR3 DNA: TGTGCCAGCAGCCAAGGTCTATCCGGGTATGGGGCCAACGTCCTGACTTTC

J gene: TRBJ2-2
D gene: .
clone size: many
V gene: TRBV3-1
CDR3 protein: CASSQVSGRGAGELFF
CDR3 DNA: TGTGCCAGCAGCCAAGTGTCCGGCAGGGGTGCCGGGGAGCTGTTTTTT

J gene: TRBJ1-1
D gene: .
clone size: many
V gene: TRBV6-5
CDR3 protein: CASSYRIAYGNTEAFF
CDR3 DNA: TGTGCCAGCAGTTACAGGATCGCGTACGGGAACACTGAAGCTTTCTTT

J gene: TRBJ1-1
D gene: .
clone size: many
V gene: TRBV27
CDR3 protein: CASSFQGDMNTEAFF
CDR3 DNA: TGTGCCAGCAGTTTCCAGGGAGACATGAACACTGAAGCTTTCTTT

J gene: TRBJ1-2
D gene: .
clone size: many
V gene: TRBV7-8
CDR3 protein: CASSRYPFTRKTYGYTF
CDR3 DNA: TGTGCCAGCAGCAGATATCCGTTTACCCGAAAGACCTATGGCTACACCTTC